This T cell receptor beta chain was identified in a study of beta chain features in type 1 diabetes. Findings of the study overall: Type 1 diabetes patients had moderately but significantly shorter TCRB CDR3s in all four CD4+ subsets.

Reverse transcription of all isolated RNA meant that expressed TCRB transcripts were sequenced. Data came from immunoSEQ multiplex PCR; TCRdb stores just in-frame clones and leaves some out. This table has 150,000 to 190,000 clones, approximately 8.1% appearing once. This clone was recorded a few times. The antigen is undetermined. The CDR3 is 15 residues long. Trimming stripped 2 bases from V and 7 bases from J, with 14 bases between. Germline V gene data show CDR1 as SGHTA and CDR2 as FQGTGA. The gene calls are TRBV7-3 and TRBJ1-4; D remains ambiguous. The sequence was obtained from a man between 18 and 35 years old in good health. Sequencing was performed on central memory CD4+ T cells from blood. The CDR3 nucleotides are TGTGCCAGCAGCTTAGTCGCCGGCACGGGTGAAAAACTGTTTTTT. It codes for CASSLVAGTGEKLFF.